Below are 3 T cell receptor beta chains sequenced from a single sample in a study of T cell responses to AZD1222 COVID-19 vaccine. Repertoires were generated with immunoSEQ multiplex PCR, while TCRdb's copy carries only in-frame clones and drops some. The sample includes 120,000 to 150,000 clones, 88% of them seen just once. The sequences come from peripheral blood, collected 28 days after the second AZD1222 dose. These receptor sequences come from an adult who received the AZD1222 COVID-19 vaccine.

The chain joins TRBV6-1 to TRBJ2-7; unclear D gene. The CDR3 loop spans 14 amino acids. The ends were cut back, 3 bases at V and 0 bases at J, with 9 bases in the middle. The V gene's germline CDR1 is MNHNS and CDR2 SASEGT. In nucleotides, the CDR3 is TGTGCCAGCAGTGATTACGCTAGCTCCTACGAGCAGTACTTC. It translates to CASSDYASSYEQYF.

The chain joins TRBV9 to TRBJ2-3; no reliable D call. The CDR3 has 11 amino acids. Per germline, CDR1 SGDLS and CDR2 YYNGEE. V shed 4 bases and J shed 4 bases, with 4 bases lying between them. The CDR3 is CASSIADTQYF. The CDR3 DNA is TGTGCCAGCAGCATCGCAGATACGCAGTATTTT.

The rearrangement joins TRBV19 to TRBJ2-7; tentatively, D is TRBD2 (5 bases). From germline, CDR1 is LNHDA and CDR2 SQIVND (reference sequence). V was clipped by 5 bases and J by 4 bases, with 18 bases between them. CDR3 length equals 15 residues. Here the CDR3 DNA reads TGTGCCAGTAGTTATCCGGGTCGAGCGGAATACGAGCAGTACTTC. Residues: CASSYPGRAEYEQYF.